The 20 T cell receptor beta chains listed next were all sequenced from one sample in a study of cytomegalovirus exposure and HLA in healthy donors. In the PCR, 60 Vbeta and 13 Jbeta primers were used. Only in-frame clones appear in the TCRdb table, and some are missing; sequencing was by immunoSEQ multiplex PCR. Here the sample spans some 190,000 clones, approximately 77% being singletons. Sequenced sample: PBMCs. The receptors originated from a man in his forties or fifties in good health and CMV-seropositive.

The chain links TRBV28 to TRBJ2-2; 7 bases line up with TRBD1. The CDR3 has 15 residues. The V segment lost 4 bases and the J segment 3 bases; nucleotides outside the gene matches: 5. Germline lookup yields CDR1 MDHEN and CDR2 SYDVKM. The CDR3 DNA follows: TGTGCCAGCAGTTCCTGGGACAGTTACACCGGGGAGCTGTTTTTT. Its translation: CASSSWDSYTGELFF.

The chain has TRBV6-5 and TRBJ2-3; tentatively, D is TRBD2 (6 bases). CDR3 length: 14 amino acids. Germline V gene lookup returns CDR1 MNHEY and CDR2 SVGAGI. Trimming left V 6 bases short and J 4 bases short, with 14 bases between. CDR3 sequence reads: CASSLLAHPDTQYF. The CDR3 DNA sequence: TGTGCCAGCAGCCTACTAGCCCACCCAGATACGCAGTATTTT.

The J gene is TRBJ1-4, the V gene TRBV2, with 8 positions matching TRBD1. The CDR3 contains 14 residues. Germline lookup yields CDR1 SNHLY and CDR2 FYNNEI. J lost 7 bases, V lost 8 bases, and 9 bases had no gene match. CDR3 amino acids: CASSYRGLREKLFF. The CDR3 bases are TGTGCCAGCTCCTACAGGGGGTTGCGTGAAAAACTGTTTTTT.

This chain links TRBV4-2 with TRBJ2-2; 7 nucleotides align to TRBD2. After removal of 3 bases from V and 1 base from J, the junction contained 8 bases not matched to a gene. The CDR3 runs 17 residues. Germline V CDR1 and CDR2: LGHNA, YNFKEQ. DNA for the CDR3: TGTGCCAGCAGCCACACCCAGGGAGGGTGGAACACCGGGGAGCTGTTTTTT. The encoded protein is CASSHTQGGWNTGELFF.

The genes are TRBV7-9 and TRBJ2-7, with D uncertain. V was shortened by 5 bases and J by 2 bases, with 13 bases between the two germline ends. Germline values: CDR1 SEHNR, CDR2 FQNEAQ (reference sequence). This CDR3 has 14 amino acids. The CDR3 reads CASSPPLSAYEQYF. The CDR3 nucleotides are TGTGCCAGCAGCCCTCCGCTGAGCGCCTACGAGCAGTACTTC.

The gene calls are TRBV7-9 and TRBJ1-6, with a weak D call TRBD1 (6 bases). The CDR3 is made up of 15 amino acids. Germline values: CDR1 SEHNR, CDR2 FQNEAQ (reference sequence). The V end lost 1 base, the J end lost 4 bases, and 8 bases lay between the germline ends. CDR3 nucleotides: TGTGCCAGCAGCTTAGTAGGGGGTTATAATTCACCCCTCCACTTT. It is translated as CASSLVGGYNSPLHF. Using reference TRBV7-9 and TRBJ1-6 for the parts outside the CDR3, the full variable domain is DTGVSQNPRHKITKRGQNVTFRCDPISEHNRLYWYRQTLGQGPEFLTYFQNEAQLEKSRLLSDRFSAERPKGSFSTLEIQRTEQGDSAMYLCASSLVGGYNSPLHFGNGTRLTVT.

V is TRBV19 and J is TRBJ1-2, with TRBD1 matching over 8 bases. The CDR3 is 13 residues long. V was pared by 5 bases and J by 6 bases, with 5 bases of the junction left unmatched. CDR1 is LNHDA, CDR2 SQIVND, per germline (reference sequence). The CDR3 nucleotides read TGTGCCAGTAGTTCCGGACAGGGCCATGGCTACACCTTC. It encodes CASSSGQGHGYTF.

V gene TRBV10-3 combines with J gene TRBJ1-2; 7 nucleotides match TRBD1. The V segment lost 4 bases and the J segment 0 bases; nucleotides outside the gene matches: 14. Germline V gene lookup returns CDR1 ENHRY and CDR2 SYGVKD. The CDR3 spans 18 residues. The CDR3 nucleotides read TGTGCCATCAGTGGGAGACAGGGACAAACCAAGACTAACTATGGCTACACCTTC. Translation gives CAISGRQGQTKTNYGYTF.

The CDR3 DNA follows: TGTGCCAGTACCAGGGGTCTGCGCACTGAAGCTTTCTTT. Translating it yields CASTRGLRTEAFF. The chain joins TRBV19 to TRBJ1-1; possible D gene TRBD1, 6 bases. V dropped 7 bases and J dropped 4 bases, with 13 bases sitting between them. The CDR3 consists of 13 residues. Germline-derived CDR1 and CDR2 are LNHDA and SQIVND (reference sequence). The entire variable domain, with the rest obtained from reference TRBV19 and TRBJ1-1, is as follows: DGGITQSPKYLFRKEGQNVTLSCEQNLNHDAMYWYRQDPGQGLRLIYYSQIVNDFQKGDIAEGYSVSREKKESFPLTVTSAQKNPTAFYLCASTRGLRTEAFFGQGTRLTVV.

J is TRBJ2-1 and V is TRBV29-1; 10 nucleotides align to TRBD2. Germline V gene sequence: CDR1 SQVTM, CDR2 ANQGSEA. V was pared by 1 base and J by 8 bases, with 5 bases of the junction left unmatched. The length of the CDR3 is 14 residues. CDR3 sequence: CSVEGLAGVHEQFF. DNA for the CDR3: TGCAGCGTTGAAGGGCTAGCGGGGGTTCATGAGCAGTTCTTC.

V is TRBV6-1 and J is TRBJ2-5, with a weak D call TRBD1 (7 bases). Matching the DNA end better, TRBJ2-7 makes the J call doubtful. Germline CDR1 reads MNHNS; CDR2 reads SASEGT. The CDR3 contains 15 residues. The CDR3 protein is CASSQTRDRYYEQYF. CDR3 DNA sequence: TGTGCCAGCAGTCAAACGCGGGACAGATACTACGAGCAGTACTTC.

The chain recombines TRBV7-2 with TRBJ2-3, with 8 nucleotides matching TRBD2. Germline CDR1 and CDR2: SGHTA and FQGNSA. The CDR3 contains 15 residues. The V segment lost 5 bases and the J segment 3 bases; nucleotides outside the gene matches: 7. The CDR3 bases are TGTGCCAGCAGCCCGATGACTAGCGAGACAGATACGCAGTATTTT. Its translation: CASSPMTSETDTQYF.

This clone was counted once. The chain carries TRBV29-1 and TRBJ2-5; perhaps TRBD1 as D (7 bases). Germline CDR1 and CDR2: SQVTM and ANQGSEA. Trimming removed 5 bases at V and 5 bases at J, with 15 bases between. The CDR3 totals 13 residues. CDR3 coding DNA: TGCAGCGTTAGGAGGGGGCAGGGGGAGACCCAGTACTTC. It translates to CSVRRGQGETQYF.

The V gene is TRBV15, the J gene TRBJ2-1; D might be TRBD2 (5 bases). CDR3 size: 15 residues. Germline CDR1 and CDR2: LNHNV and YYDKDF (reference sequence). Trimming cost V 1 base and J 2 bases, with 9 bases left between them. The CDR3 is CATSRVSGTYNEQFF. The CDR3 bases are TGTGCCACCAGCAGAGTCAGCGGCACCTACAATGAGCAGTTCTTC.

The J gene is TRBJ2-1, the V gene TRBV7-9; weak D call: TRBD2 (5 bases). Trimming pared 5 bases from V and 7 bases from J, leaving 18 bases between. Germline CDR1 is SEHNR and CDR2 is FQNEAQ (reference sequence). The CDR3 extends over 15 amino acids. The CDR3 DNA follows: TGTGCCAGCAGCCAGGCCGGGGTGACTGAGAATGAGCAGTTCTTC. It is translated as CASSQAGVTENEQFF. Using reference TRBV7-9 and TRBJ2-1 for the parts outside the CDR3, the full variable domain is DTGVSQNPRHKITKRGQNVTFRCDPISEHNRLYWYRQTLGQGPEFLTYFQNEAQLEKSRLLSDRFSAERPKGSFSTLEIQRTEQGDSAMYLCASSQAGVTENEQFFGPGTRLTVL.

V is TRBV6-5 and J is TRBJ1-1, with 8 bases fitting TRBD1. The CDR3 extends over 14 amino acids. Germline V lookup: CDR1 MNHEY, CDR2 SVGAGI. V shed 4 bases, J shed 7 bases, and the junction held 8 bases outside the gene matches. CDR3 in amino acids: CASSWGTGANEAFF. The CDR3 region has the DNA TGTGCCAGCAGTTGGGGGACAGGCGCCAATGAAGCTTTCTTT.

The V gene is TRBV4-3, the J gene TRBJ1-4; D remains ambiguous. V dropped 2 bases and J dropped 0 bases, with 10 bases sitting between them. CDR3 size: 16 residues. From germline, CDR1 is LGHNA and CDR2 YSLEER. The CDR3 protein is CASSQSNRATNEKLFF. The CDR3 nucleotides are TGCGCCAGCAGCCAATCAAACAGAGCAACTAATGAAAAACTGTTTTTT.

The V and J genes are TRBV5-1 and TRBJ1-4, with D hard to call. Germline loops: CDR1 SGHRS, CDR2 YFSETQ. CDR3 length: 13 amino acids. Trimming stripped 5 bases from V and 4 bases from J, with 9 bases between. The CDR3: CASSEQSNEKLFF. DNA of the CDR3: TGCGCCAGCAGTGAACAGAGTAATGAAAAACTGTTTTTT.

The chain links TRBV4-2 to TRBJ2-3; 14 bases align to TRBD2. Germline trimming cut 1 base from V and 4 bases from J; bases unmatched to any gene: 10. CDR1 LGHNA and CDR2 YNFKEQ come from the germline V gene. CDR3 length: 19 residues. The CDR3 sequence: CASSQAPGLAGEGADTQYF. CDR3 sequence (DNA): TGTGCCAGCAGCCAAGCTCCGGGACTAGCGGGAGAAGGTGCAGATACGCAGTATTTT.

The table lists this clone with a few counts. The chain combines TRBV10-3 with TRBJ2-7, with 8 bases that match TRBD2. There are 16 residues in the CDR3. J gave up 6 bases and V 6 bases, and 16 bases lay outside the gene matches. Germline V CDR1 and CDR2: ENHRY, SYGVKD. DNA for the CDR3: TGTGCCATCAGCCCTAGAGCGGGACTAGGCTCTTCCGAGCAGTACTTC. It translates to CAISPRAGLGSSEQYF.